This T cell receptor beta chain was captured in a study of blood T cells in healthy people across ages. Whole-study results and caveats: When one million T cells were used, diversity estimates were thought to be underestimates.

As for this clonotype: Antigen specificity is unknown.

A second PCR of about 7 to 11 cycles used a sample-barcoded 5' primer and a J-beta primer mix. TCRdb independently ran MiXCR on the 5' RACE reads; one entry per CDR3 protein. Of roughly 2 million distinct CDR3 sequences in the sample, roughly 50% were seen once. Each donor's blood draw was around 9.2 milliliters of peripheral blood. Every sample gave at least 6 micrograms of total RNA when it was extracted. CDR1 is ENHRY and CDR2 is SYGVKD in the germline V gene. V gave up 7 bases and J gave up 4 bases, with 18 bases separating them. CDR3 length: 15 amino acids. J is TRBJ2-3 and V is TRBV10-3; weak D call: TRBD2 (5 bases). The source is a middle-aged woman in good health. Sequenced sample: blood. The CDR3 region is CAIKSPLVRADTQYF. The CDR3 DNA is TGTGCCATCAAATCCCCACTAGTACGGGCAGATACGCAGTATTTT.